The T cell receptor beta chain described here comes from a study of breast tumors, draining lymph nodes, adjacent tissues. Study-wide results and caveats: Tumors had less TCR diversity than lymph nodes, more than nontumor tissue. Tumor T cell lymph node origin was a supported hypothesis, not proven. Findings are consistent with lymph node origin and intratumoral expansion of most tumor T cells.

TCRdb passed the multiplex PCR reads through MiXCR, listing each CDR3 protein once. This sample has 25,000 or so distinct CDR3 sequences, with approximately 23% found just once. This clonotype occurred many times. Its antigen is unidentified. CDR3 length equals 16 residues. Trimming stripped 2 bases from V and 0 bases from J, with 12 bases between. Sequencing was carried out using breast tumor tissue. The receptor was derived from a female donor with breast cancer. Some clones in this sample may be carry-over from other donors' samples. The chain is built from TRBV12-3 or TRBV12-4 and TRBJ2-3, with D tentatively TRBD2 (6 bases). CDR3 coding DNA: TGTGCCAGCAGTTTATCTCTAGCGCTTAGCACAGATACGCAGTATTTT. It is translated as CASSLSLALSTDTQYF.